The source of this T cell receptor beta chain is a study of blood T cell repertoires in COVID-19. Study information: Sites across the United States, Italy and Spain contributed samples from acute and convalescent COVID-19. From T cells, B-cell-depleted T cells, or PBMCs came the material, which was cDNA or gDNA.

In the original processing: Researchers report that nucleated cell counts were estimated from reference gene primer amplification. Measured with immunoSEQ multiplex PCR; TCRdb has only the in-frame clones, and not every one. V and J calls and clone size follow that table, whereas D and trimming were derived from the DNA. Of about 170,000 clones in the sample, 86% were seen once. The sample comprised peripheral blood. This TCR was sampled from a woman of 80 years or more in a cohort sampled during active or convalescent COVID-19.

Here the CDR3 reads CASSFRGAYEQYF. CDR3 nucleotide sequence: TGTGCCAGCAGCTTCCGGGGGGCCTACGAGCAGTACTTC. The rearrangement uses TRBV7-8 and TRBJ2-7, with 7 bases that match TRBD2. This CDR3 comprises 13 residues. V trimming: 3 bases; J trimming: 2 bases; junction bases outside the gene matches: 1. Germline V CDR1 and CDR2: SGHVS, FQNEAQ.